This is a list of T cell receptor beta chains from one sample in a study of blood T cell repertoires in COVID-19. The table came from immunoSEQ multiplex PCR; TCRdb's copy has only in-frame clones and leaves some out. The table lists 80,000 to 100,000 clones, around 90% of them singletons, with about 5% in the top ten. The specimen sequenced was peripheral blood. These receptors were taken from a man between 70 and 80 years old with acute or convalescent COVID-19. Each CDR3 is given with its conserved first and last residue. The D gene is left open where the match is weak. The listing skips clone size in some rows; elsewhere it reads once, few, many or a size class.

CDR3: CAWSGRHRGRTEAFF
DNA: TGTGCCTGGAGTGGTCGACACAGGGGCCGCACTGAAGCTTTCTTT
size: once
V: TRBV30
D: TRBD1
J: TRBJ1-1

CDR3: CAASTMDRGRETQYF
DNA: TGTGCCGCCAGCACGATGGACAGGGGTCGAGAGACCCAGTACTTC
size: once
V: TRBV5-4
D: TRBD1
J: TRBJ2-5

CDR3: CASSSYRGRTGNTIYF
DNA: TGTGCCAGCAGCTCTTACAGGGGGCGAACTGGAAACACCATATATTTT
size: .
V: TRBV11-2
D: TRBD1
J: TRBJ1-3

CDR3: CASSLGGLPTDTQYF
DNA: TGTGCCAGCAGCCTAGGGGGACTTCCCACAGATACGCAGTATTTT
size: .
V: TRBV7-9
D: .
J: TRBJ2-3

CDR3: CASHRPGGGNTIYF
DNA: TGTGCCAGTCACCGGCCCGGAGGGGGAAACACCATATATTTT
size: once
V: TRBV19
D: .
J: TRBJ1-3

CDR3: CASSLVIPGANVLTF
DNA: TGTGCCAGCAGCTTAGTCATCCCTGGGGCCAACGTCCTGACTTTC
size: .
V: TRBV11-2
D: .
J: TRBJ2-6

CDR3: CASSVARGGGTGELFF
DNA: TGTGCCAGCAGCGTAGCTCGCGGGGGGGGAACCGGGGAGCTGTTTTTT
size: .
V: TRBV9
D: TRBD2
J: TRBJ2-2

CDR3: CASSKASGGSSYNEQFF
DNA: TGTGCCAGCAGCAAGGCTAGCGGGGGAAGCTCCTACAATGAGCAGTTCTTC
size: .
V: TRBV21-1
D: .
J: TRBJ2-1

CDR3: CASSGFTGRETQYF
DNA: TGTGCCAGCAGCGGTTTCACAGGGAGAGAGACCCAGTACTTC
size: .
V: TRBV9
D: .
J: TRBJ2-5

CDR3: CASSVVTEGYGYTF
DNA: TGTGCCAGCAGCGTAGTAACGGAGGGATATGGCTACACCTTC
size: .
V: TRBV9
D: .
J: TRBJ1-2

CDR3: CASIPTGDGNSPLHF
DNA: TGTGCCAGCATCCCGACAGGGGACGGTAATTCACCCCTCCACTTT
size: .
V: TRBV28
D: TRBD1
J: TRBJ1-6

CDR3: CASKGQSFKLVQETQYF
DNA: TGCGCCAGCAAGGGACAGTCTTTTAAATTAGTCCAAGAGACCCAGTACTTC
size: .
V: TRBV5-1
D: TRBD1
J: TRBJ2-5